A single sample is the source of the 25 T cell receptor beta chains below, sequenced in a study of T cell changes during pregnancy in multiple sclerosis. Profiled with immunoSEQ multiplex PCR; TCRdb holds only in-frame clones, not every one. Altogether tens of thousands of clones are present, roughly 90% being singletons, with the ten largest covering around 2%. The sequencing used peripheral blood, collected in the first trimester of pregnancy. These receptors were obtained from a female donor in good health, enrolled as a control in a pregnancy study.

V and J are TRBV30 and TRBJ2-3; 10 bases are shared with TRBD1. V lost 2 bases, J lost 4 bases, and 6 bases stayed unmatched. The CDR3 has 15 amino acids. Germline values: CDR1 GTSNPN, CDR2 SVGIG (reference sequence). CDR3 nucleotide sequence: TGTGCCTGGAGTTTGACAGGGGGCGCCGCAGATACGCAGTATTTT. Residues: CAWSLTGGAADTQYF.

The chain couples TRBV4-3 to TRBJ2-4, with D tentatively TRBD1 (5 bases). V was cut by 0 bases and J by 1 base, with 16 bases left in between. CDR1 is LGHNA, CDR2 YSLEER, per germline. The CDR3 runs 18 residues. Written as DNA, the CDR3 is TGCGCCAGCAGCCAAGACGGACATGGGCAGGCGGCCAAAAACATTCAGTACTTC. Protein: CASSQDGHGQAAKNIQYF.

This clone was detected once. This chain links TRBV11-2 with TRBJ2-2; D is undetermined. CDR1 is SGHAT, CDR2 FQNNGV, per germline. Trimming removed 5 bases from V and 3 bases from J, with 4 bases in between. The CDR3 loop spans 12 amino acids. The CDR3, as DNA: TGTGCCAGCAGCCTCCACACCGGGGAGCTGTTTTTT. Translation: CASSLHTGELFF.

CDR3 DNA: TGTGCCAGCAGCTCCAGGGTCCTCACCCCAGAGACCCAGTACTTC. Its translation is CASSSRVLTPETQYF. The V gene is TRBV5-5, the J gene TRBJ2-5, with D perhaps TRBD1 (5 bases). The CDR3 runs 15 residues. Germline V lookup: CDR1 SGHKS, CDR2 YYEKEE (reference sequence). V was cut by 3 bases and J by 4 bases, with 16 bases left in between.

This clone was counted once. V gene TRBV11-3 combines with J gene TRBJ1-1, with a possible D match to TRBD1 (5 bases). The CDR3 consists of 12 residues. CDR1 is SGHNT, CDR2 YENEEA, per germline. Trimming shortened V by 5 bases and J by 5 bases, and 9 bases separated the two germline ends. The chain's CDR3 is CASSAGRTEAFF. CDR3 coding DNA: TGTGCCAGCAGCGCAGGGAGGACTGAAGCTTTCTTT. Based on the CDR3 plus reference TRBV11-3 and TRBJ1-1, the full variable domain is EAGVVQSPRYKIIEKKQPVAFWCNPISGHNTLYWYLQNLGQGPELLIRYENEEAVDDSQLPKDRFSAERLKGVDSTLKIQPAELGDSAVYLCASSAGRTEAFFGQGTRLTVV.

This chain connects TRBV2 to TRBJ1-2; 10 nucleotides line up with TRBD1. The CDR3 is 14 residues long. Germline-derived CDR1 and CDR2 are SNHLY and FYNNEI. The trim removed 6 bases at V and 3 bases at J, leaving 4 bases unmatched. The CDR3 loop is CASRGQGIYYGYTF. The CDR3 DNA follows: TGTGCCAGCAGGGGACAGGGGATCTACTATGGCTACACCTTC.

V usage is TRBV18 and J usage is TRBJ1-1; TRBD1 matches at 7 bases. V dropped 3 bases and J dropped 0; count of bases not matched to a gene: 7. The CDR3 length is 16 residues. Germline CDR1 KGHSH, CDR2 LQKENI. CDR3 sequence (DNA): TGTGCCAGCTCACCGCAGGGGGTAGGAATGAACACTGAAGCTTTCTTT. Amino acids: CASSPQGVGMNTEAFF.

The V gene is TRBV11-2, the J gene TRBJ2-1; tentative D call: TRBD1 (6 bases). The CDR3 is made up of 15 amino acids. Trimming pared 1 base from V and 8 bases from J, leaving 15 bases between. The germline V gene encodes CDR1 SGHAT and CDR2 FQNNGV. The CDR3 DNA reads as TGTGCCAGCAGCTTAGGGGGGAGCAGGGGAGATGAGCAGTTCTTC. Translating it yields CASSLGGSRGDEQFF. The entire variable domain, with the rest obtained from reference TRBV11-2 and TRBJ2-1, is as follows: EAGVAQSPRYKIIEKRQSVAFWCNPISGHATLYWYQQILGQGPKLLIQFQNNGVVDDSQLPKDRFSAERLKGVDSTLKIQPAKLEDSAVYLCASSLGGSRGDEQFFGPGTRLTVL.

The V call is TRBV7-3, the J call TRBJ2-2; D is unresolved. V dropped 5 bases and J dropped 7 bases, with 8 bases sitting between them. There are 12 residues in the CDR3. CDR1 SGHTA and CDR2 FQGTGA come from the germline V gene. CDR3 amino acids: CASSPLSGELFF. CDR3 bases: TGTGCCAGCAGCCCCCTTAGCGGGGAGCTGTTTTTT.

The chain combines TRBV5-8 with TRBJ2-3; 8 bases line up with TRBD2. Trimming took 4 bases from V and 3 from J; bases not matched to a gene: 13. The CDR3 has 17 amino acids. Germline assignment: CDR1 SGHTS and CDR2 YDEGEE. The CDR3 DNA reads as TGTGCCAGCAGCCCCGCCGGGAGCGGGGGTTGGACAGATACGCAGTATTTT. This translates into CASSPAGSGGWTDTQYF. Supplemented by reference TRBV5-8 and TRBJ2-3, the full variable domain reads EAGVTQSPTHLIKTRGQQATLRCSPISGHTSVYWYQQALGLGLQFLLWYDEGEERNRGNFPPRFSGRQFPNYSSELNVNALELEDSALYLCASSPAGSGGWTDTQYFGPGTRLTVL.

The chain combines TRBV28 with TRBJ2-1; perhaps TRBD2 as D (6 bases). With 11 bases removed from V and 9 bases from J, the gap between germline ends came to 14 bases. CDR3 length: 11 amino acids. The germline V gene encodes CDR1 MDHEN and CDR2 SYDVKM. This chain's CDR3 is CAVTRGTEQFF. The CDR3 DNA reads as TGTGCCGTTACCCGGGGGACTGAGCAGTTCTTC.

V gene TRBV11-2 combines with J gene TRBJ1-2, with 8 positions matching TRBD1. Germline CDR1 is SGHAT and CDR2 is FQNNGV. V shed 5 bases, J shed 4 bases, and the junction held 6 bases outside the gene matches. There are 14 residues in the CDR3. The CDR3 sequence is CASSPTGAFYGYTF. CDR3 nucleotides: TGTGCCAGCAGCCCGACAGGGGCCTTCTATGGCTACACCTTC.

This clone was counted a few times. This chain joins TRBV19 and TRBJ1-1; D remains ambiguous. There are 13 residues in the CDR3. The V and J ends lost 6 bases and 4 bases respectively, with 12 bases between them. CDR1 and CDR2 from the germline V gene are LNHDA and SQIVND (reference sequence). CDR3 DNA sequence: TGTGCCAGTAGACTTGATCATTCCACTGAAGCTTTCTTT. Translating gives CASRLDHSTEAFF.

The chain combines TRBV28 with TRBJ1-2; 8 nucleotides line up with TRBD1. The CDR3 consists of 12 residues. Germline CDR1 is MDHEN and CDR2 is SYDVKM. V was pared by 5 bases and J by 9 bases, with 5 bases of the junction left unmatched. This chain's CDR3 is CASSRDRQSYTF. The CDR3 coding sequence is TGTGCCAGCAGTCGGGACAGGCAGAGCTACACCTTC.

This chain uses TRBV4-2 with TRBJ1-2; D unclear. The CDR3 sequence is 13 residues long. The germline V gene has CDR1 LGHNA and CDR2 YNFKEQ. With 1 base removed from V and 7 bases from J, the gap between germline ends came to 10 bases. CDR3 in amino acids: CASSQVMEVGYTF. For the CDR3, the DNA is TGTGCCAGCAGCCAAGTAATGGAGGTTGGCTACACCTTC.

The genes are TRBV2 and TRBJ1-2, with TRBD1 matching 7 bases. Germline CDR1 is SNHLY and CDR2 is FYNNEI. Trimming at V came to 5 bases and at J to 4 bases, leaving 4 bases not matched to a gene. CDR3 size: 13 residues. The CDR3 loop reads CASSINRGYGYTF. Written as DNA, the CDR3 is TGTGCCAGCAGTATTAACAGGGGCTATGGCTACACCTTC.

This chain uses TRBV5-4 with TRBJ1-2; tentative D call: TRBD1 (6 bases). Germline loops: CDR1 SGHNT, CDR2 YYREEE (reference sequence). The CDR3 extends over 16 amino acids. The V end lost 0 bases, the J end lost 2 bases, and 14 bases lay between the germline ends. CDR3 sequence reads: CASSLAGGGQNYGYTF. CDR3 in DNA: TGTGCCAGCAGCTTGGCCGGGGGGGGGCAGAACTATGGCTACACCTTC.

V usage is TRBV7-2 and J usage is TRBJ1-6; the match to TRBD1 covers 10 bases. V shed 3 bases and J 9 bases; nucleotides not matched to a gene: 5. Germline lookup yields CDR1 SGHTA and CDR2 FQGNSA. The CDR3 is made up of 15 amino acids. The CDR3 here is CASSFRQGAGSPLHF. The CDR3 nucleotides read TGTGCCAGCAGCTTTAGACAGGGGGCCGGTTCACCCCTCCACTTT.

This chain connects TRBV19 to TRBJ2-7; TRBD2 is a possible D gene (6 bases). Trimming took 2 bases from V and 4 from J, leaving 15 bases between them. Germline CDR1 is LNHDA and CDR2 is SQIVND (reference sequence). The CDR3 consists of 15 residues. CDR3 sequence reads: CASSILPSGTYEQYF. CDR3 coding DNA: TGTGCCAGTAGTATACTTCCCTCCGGGACTTACGAGCAGTACTTC.

A single count supports this clone. The gene calls are TRBV4-3 and TRBJ1-6; perhaps TRBD1 as D (6 bases). The V gene lost 3 bases and the J gene lost 8 bases, with 14 bases spanning the gap. CDR3 length: 15 residues. CDR1 is LGHNA, CDR2 YSLEER, per germline. The CDR3 loop reads CASSHTGSAYSPLHF. CDR3 bases: TGCGCCAGCAGCCACACAGGGTCGGCCTATTCACCCCTCCACTTT.

The genes are TRBV30 and TRBJ1-1, with TRBD1 matching 10 bases. The CDR3 has 13 residues. The germline V gene has CDR1 GTSNPN and CDR2 SVGIG (reference sequence). V was pared by 7 bases and J by 3 bases, with 5 bases of the junction left unmatched. The CDR3 bases are TGTGCCTCGACCGGGACAGGGGACACTGAAGCTTTCTTT. Its protein is CASTGTGDTEAFF.

This chain uses TRBV9 with TRBJ1-1, with TRBD1 matching over 12 bases. Germline CDR1 reads SGDLS; CDR2 reads YYNGEE. Trimming cost V 4 bases and J 0 bases; bases outside gene matches: 4. This CDR3 is 16 amino acids long. Here the CDR3 DNA reads TGTGCCAGCAGCTACCGGGACAGGGGGCTGAACACTGAAGCTTTCTTT. Its translation is CASSYRDRGLNTEAFF.

The chain joins TRBV7-3 to TRBJ2-7, with unresolved D. This CDR3 has 15 amino acids. Germline CDR1 is SGHTA and CDR2 is FQGTGA. Trimming took off 2 bases at V and 0 bases at J, with 11 bases between the two ends. This CDR3 is CASSLWQVSSYEQYF. CDR3 bases: TGTGCCAGCAGCTTATGGCAGGTGAGCTCCTACGAGCAGTACTTC.

The chain employs TRBV7-9 and TRBJ1-1, with D perhaps TRBD1 (6 bases). The germline gives CDR1 SEHNR, CDR2 FQNEAQ (reference sequence). Trimming removed 5 bases from V and 5 bases from J, with 15 bases in between. The CDR3 sequence is 14 residues long. CDR3 in amino acids: CASSIAGVWTEAFF. The CDR3 coding sequence is TGTGCCAGCAGCATCGCAGGGGTTTGGACTGAAGCTTTCTTT.

The chain is built from TRBV7-3 and TRBJ2-5; D uncertain. This CDR3 region has 14 residues. The V end was cut by 1 base, the J end by 1 base, with 7 bases between. Per the germline V gene, CDR1 is SGHTA and CDR2 is FQGTGA. CDR3 DNA: TGTGCCAGCAGCTTAAATGGCCCCCAAGAGACCCAGTACTTC. It translates to CASSLNGPQETQYF.